Each of the 6 T cell receptor beta chains below was sequenced from the same sample in a study of blood T cell repertoires in COVID-19. Sequencing used immunoSEQ multiplex PCR; TCRdb keeps in-frame clones, though not all of them. This sample has tens of thousands of clones, with 70% to 85% found just once. The material sequenced was peripheral blood. These receptors came from a woman in her forties or fifties with acute or convalescent COVID-19.

This clone has just one count. J is TRBJ2-7 and V is TRBV24-1, with 8 bases lining up with TRBD1. The germline gives CDR1 KGHDR, CDR2 SFDVKD. Trimming cost V 2 bases and J 7 bases; bases outside gene matches: 15. The CDR3 is made up of 17 amino acids. The CDR3, as DNA: TGTGCCACCAGTGATTCGATAAGGACAGGGAAAGTACTAGAGCAGTACTTC. Its protein is CATSDSIRTGKVLEQYF.

The V and J genes are TRBV7-3 and TRBJ1-2; the D gene is possibly TRBD1 (6 bases). CDR3 size: 13 residues. Trimming took 5 bases from V and 6 from J, leaving 13 bases between them. Germline CDR1 and CDR2: SGHTA and FQGTGA. The CDR3 DNA reads TGTGCCAGCAGCAAGAAACAGGGTGATGGCTACACCTTC. This gives the protein CASSKKQGDGYTF. The whole variable domain, filled in from reference TRBV7-3 and TRBJ1-2, reads GAGVSQTPSNKVTEKGKYVELRCDPISGHTALYWYRQSLGQGPEFLIYFQGTGAADDSGLPNDRFFAVRPEGSVSTLKIQRTERGDSAVYLCASSKKQGDGYTFGSGTRLTVV.

The rearrangement links TRBV5-4 to TRBJ1-1; tentative D call: TRBD1 (5 bases). The CDR3 loop spans 13 amino acids. The germline V and J ends were trimmed by 6 bases and 1 base, with 10 bases remaining between them. The germline V gene has CDR1 SGHNT and CDR2 YYREEE (reference sequence). The CDR3 nucleotides read TGTGCCAGCAAAGCGGGGGAGAACACTGAAGCTTTCTTT. This gives the protein CASKAGENTEAFF.

The genes are TRBV9 and TRBJ2-7; 8 nucleotides agree with TRBD2. V was clipped by 0 bases and J by 2 bases; unmatched bases: 7. From germline, CDR1 is SGDLS and CDR2 YYNGEE. This CDR3 is built from 16 residues. CDR3 residues: CASSVAGAGGPYEQYF. Written as DNA, the CDR3 is TGTGCCAGCAGCGTAGCGGGTGCGGGGGGCCCCTACGAGCAGTACTTC. The variable domain in full, completed from reference TRBV9 and TRBJ2-7, reads DSGVTQTPKHLITATGQRVTLRCSPRSGDLSVYWYQQSLDQGLQFLIQYYNGEERAKGNILERFSAQQFPDLHSELNLSSLELGDSALYFCASSVAGAGGPYEQYFGPGTRLTVT.

This chain joins TRBV30 and TRBJ2-3, with 7 bases identical to TRBD2. V trimming: 6 bases; J trimming: 1 base; junction bases outside the gene matches: 10. CDR1 and CDR2 (germline): GTSNPN, SVGIG (reference sequence). The CDR3 consists of 15 residues. The CDR3 nucleotides are TGTGCCTGTAGAGGATCGGGGGGAGGCACAGATACGCAGTATTTT. Residues: CACRGSGGGTDTQYF.

The rearrangement links TRBV12-3 or TRBV12-4 to TRBJ1-1; D gene ambiguous. The CDR3 runs to 11 residues. V was cut by 2 bases and J by 5 bases, with 3 bases left in between. The CDR3 sequence: CASSLTTEAFF. CDR3 DNA sequence: TGTGCCAGCAGTTTAACAACTGAAGCTTTCTTT.